The T cell receptor (beta chain) described here comes from a study of blood T cell repertoires in COVID-19. For the study at large: Sites in the United States, Italy and Spain provided acute and convalescent COVID-19 samples.

TCRdb's copy holds only in-frame clones and misses some; the assay was immunoSEQ multiplex PCR. The sample yields under 250,000 clones, 80% to 90% seen once. Germline V CDR1 and CDR2: KGHSY, FQNENV. Germline trimming cut 4 bases from V and 0 bases from J; bases unmatched to any gene: 5. The CDR3 has 15 amino acids. The receptor comes from a woman aged 18-35 years in a cohort exposed to, infected with or recovered from COVID-19 (not recorded which). V usage is TRBV16 and J usage is TRBJ1-2; 7 bases are shared with TRBD1. The specimen was PBMCs or T cells enriched from blood (not recorded which). The DNA of the CDR3 is TGTGCCAGCAGCCGGACAGGCCTAACTAACTATGGCTACACCTTC. Translated, it gives CASSRTGLTNYGYTF.